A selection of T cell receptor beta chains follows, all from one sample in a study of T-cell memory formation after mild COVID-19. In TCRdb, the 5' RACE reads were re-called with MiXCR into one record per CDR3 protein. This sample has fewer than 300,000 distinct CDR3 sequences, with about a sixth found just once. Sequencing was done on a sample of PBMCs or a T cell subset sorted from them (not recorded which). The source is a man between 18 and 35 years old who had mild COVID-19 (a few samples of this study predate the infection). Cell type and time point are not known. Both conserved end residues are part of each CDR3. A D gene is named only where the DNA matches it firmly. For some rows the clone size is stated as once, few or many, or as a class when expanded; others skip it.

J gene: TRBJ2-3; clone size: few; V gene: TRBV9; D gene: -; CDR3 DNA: TGTGCCAGCAGCGAGCCGGGCGCTTCCGCAGATACGCAGTATTTT; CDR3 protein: CASSEPGASADTQYF
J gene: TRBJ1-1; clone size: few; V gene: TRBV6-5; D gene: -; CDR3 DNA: TGTGCCAGCAGTTTCTCGTCGACGGGGAACACTGAAGCTTTCTTT; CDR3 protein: CASSFSSTGNTEAFF
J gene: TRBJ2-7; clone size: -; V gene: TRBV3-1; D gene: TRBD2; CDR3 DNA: TGTGCCAGCAGCCCTGGCGGGGGATCCTACGAGCAGTACTTC; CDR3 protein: CASSPGGGSYEQYF
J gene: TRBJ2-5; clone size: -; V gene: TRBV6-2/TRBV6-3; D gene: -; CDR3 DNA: TGTGCCAGCAGTTTTCTAGTGGGCGAGACCCAGTACTTC; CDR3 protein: CASSFLVGETQYF
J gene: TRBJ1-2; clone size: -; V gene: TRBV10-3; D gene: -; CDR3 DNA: TGTGCCATCAGCGAAGAGATAAACTATGGCTACACCTTC; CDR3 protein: CAISEEINYGYTF
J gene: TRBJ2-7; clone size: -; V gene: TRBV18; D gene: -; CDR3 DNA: TGTGCCAGCTCTCCCACCCCCGCCGAGCAGTACTTC; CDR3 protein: CASSPTPAEQYF
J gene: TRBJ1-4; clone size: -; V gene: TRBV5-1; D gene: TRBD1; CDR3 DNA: TGCGCCAGCAGCTCCATGACAGGGGGCCGAGAAAAACTGTTTTTT; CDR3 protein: CASSSMTGGREKLFF
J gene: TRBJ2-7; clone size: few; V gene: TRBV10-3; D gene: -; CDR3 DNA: TGTGCCATCAGAGGGGCAGGGACATACGAGCAGTACTTC; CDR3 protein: CAIRGAGTYEQYF
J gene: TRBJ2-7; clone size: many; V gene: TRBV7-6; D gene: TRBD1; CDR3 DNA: TGTGCCAGCAGCTCTGGGGCAGGGGGAAGAAAAAAAGTCGACGAGCAGTACTTC; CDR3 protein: CASSSGAGGRKKVDEQYF
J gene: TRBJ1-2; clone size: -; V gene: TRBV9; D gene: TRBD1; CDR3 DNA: TGTGCCAGCAGCCGGACCGGGACAGGGTCCGGCTACACCTTC; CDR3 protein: CASSRTGTGSGYTF
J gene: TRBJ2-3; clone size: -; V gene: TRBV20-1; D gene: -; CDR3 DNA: TGCAGTGCTAGAGGACAGCTTTCAAGCACAGATACGCAGTATTTT; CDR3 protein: CSARGQLSSTDTQYF
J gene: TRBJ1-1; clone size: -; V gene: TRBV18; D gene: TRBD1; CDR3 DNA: TGTGCCAGCTCACCAAGGTCAGGACAGGAGACAAAAGCTTTCTTT; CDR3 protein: CASSPRSGQETKAFF
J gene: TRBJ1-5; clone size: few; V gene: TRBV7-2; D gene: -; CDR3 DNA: TGTGCCAGCAGCTTATACAAGAATCAGCCCCAGCATTTT; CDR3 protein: CASSLYKNQPQHF
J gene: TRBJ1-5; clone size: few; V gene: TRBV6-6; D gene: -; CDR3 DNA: TGTGCCAGCAGTTACTCGAAGACCGAGAGCAATCAGCCCCAGCATTTT; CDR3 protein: CASSYSKTESNQPQHF
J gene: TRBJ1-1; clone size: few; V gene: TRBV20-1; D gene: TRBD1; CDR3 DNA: TGCAGTGCTAGAGCGCGGACAGGGGGTCGAGGTGCTTTCTTT; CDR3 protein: CSARARTGGRGAFF
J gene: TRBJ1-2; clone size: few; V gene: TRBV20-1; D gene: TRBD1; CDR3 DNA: TGCAGTGCTACCCGGGACAGGGGGCAACACTATGGCTACACCTTC; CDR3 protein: CSATRDRGQHYGYTF
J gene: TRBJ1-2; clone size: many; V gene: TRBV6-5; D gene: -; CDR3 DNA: TGTGCCAGCAGAGCCGGACAGTTCTATGGCTACACCTTC; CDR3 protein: CASRAGQFYGYTF
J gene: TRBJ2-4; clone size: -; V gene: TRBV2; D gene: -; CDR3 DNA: TGTGCCAGCAGCGGGGACAACAACGCCAAAAACATTCAGTACTTC; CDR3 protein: CASSGDNNAKNIQYF
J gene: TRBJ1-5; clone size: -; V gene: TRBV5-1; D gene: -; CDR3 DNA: TGCGCCAGCAGCTTGGACGTTAGCAATCAGCCCCAGCATTTT; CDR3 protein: CASSLDVSNQPQHF
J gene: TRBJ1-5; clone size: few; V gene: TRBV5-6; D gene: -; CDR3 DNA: TGTGCCAGCAGCTTGAATGGGCGCTATCAGCCCCAGCATTTT; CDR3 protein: CASSLNGRYQPQHF
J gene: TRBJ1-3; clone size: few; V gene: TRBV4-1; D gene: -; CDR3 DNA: TGCGCCAGCAACGACCCTGGAAACACCATATATTTT; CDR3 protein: CASNDPGNTIYF
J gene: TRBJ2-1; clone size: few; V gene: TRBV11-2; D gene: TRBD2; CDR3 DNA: TGTGCCAGCAGCTACTCGGGACTAGCGGGGGTAAATGAGCAGTTCTTC; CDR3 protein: CASSYSGLAGVNEQFF
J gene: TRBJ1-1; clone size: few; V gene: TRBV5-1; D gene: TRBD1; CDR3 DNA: TGCGCCAGCAGCTTGTCCACAGGGGGCTACAACACTGAAGCTTTCTTT; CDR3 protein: CASSLSTGGYNTEAFF
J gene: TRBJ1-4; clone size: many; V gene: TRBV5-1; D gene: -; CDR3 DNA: TGCGCCAGCAGCCTGAGGGGGGTCACTAATGAAAAACTGTTTTTT; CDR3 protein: CASSLRGVTNEKLFF
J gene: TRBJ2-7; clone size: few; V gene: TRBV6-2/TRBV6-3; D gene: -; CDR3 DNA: TGTGCCAGCAGTATCCAGGGCCTCGGGCAGTACTTC; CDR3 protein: CASSIQGLGQYF
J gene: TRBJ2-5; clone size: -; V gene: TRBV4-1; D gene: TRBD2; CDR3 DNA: TGCGCCAGCAGCCAAGGACTAGCGGGGGGGAAAGAGACCCAGTACTTC; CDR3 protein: CASSQGLAGGKETQYF
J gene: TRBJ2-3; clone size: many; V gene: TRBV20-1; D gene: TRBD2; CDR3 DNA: TGCAGTGTCTCAGGACTAGCGGGGGCCGGACGCACAGATACGCAGTATTTT; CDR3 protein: CSVSGLAGAGRTDTQYF
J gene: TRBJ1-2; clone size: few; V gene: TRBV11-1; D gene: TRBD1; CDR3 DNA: TGTGCCAGCAGCTTAACGCAGGGGGCATATGGCTACACCTTC; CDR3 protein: CASSLTQGAYGYTF
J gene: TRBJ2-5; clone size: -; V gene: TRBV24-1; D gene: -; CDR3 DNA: TGTGCCACCAGTGATCCTCAATCGAGCGGGGAGACCCAGTACTTC; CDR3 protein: CATSDPQSSGETQYF
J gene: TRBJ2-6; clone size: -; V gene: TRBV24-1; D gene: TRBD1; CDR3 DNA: TGTGCCACCAGTGGGGCCGGGACAGGGGCATCCTCTGGGGCCAACGTCCTGACTTTC; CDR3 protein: CATSGAGTGASSGANVLTF
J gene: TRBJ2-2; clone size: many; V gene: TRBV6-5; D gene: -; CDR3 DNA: TGTGCCAGCAGTTACCTGGCAGGGTCGAACACCGGGGAGCTGTTTTTT; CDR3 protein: CASSYLAGSNTGELFF
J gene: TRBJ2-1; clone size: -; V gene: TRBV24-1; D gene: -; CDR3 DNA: TGTGCCACCAGTGCAACAGGGCACTCCTACAATGAGCAGTTCTTC; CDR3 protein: CATSATGHSYNEQFF
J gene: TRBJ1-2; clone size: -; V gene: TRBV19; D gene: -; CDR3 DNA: TGTGCCAGTAAGGGCTATGGCTACACCTTC; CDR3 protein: CASKGYGYTF
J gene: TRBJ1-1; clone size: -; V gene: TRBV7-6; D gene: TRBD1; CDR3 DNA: TGTGCCAGCAGCGCTCGACAGGGAGGCACTGAAGCTTTCTTT; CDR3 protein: CASSARQGGTEAFF
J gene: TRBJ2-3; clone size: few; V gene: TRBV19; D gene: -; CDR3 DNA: TGTGCCAGTAGCCGGATGGGGGATACGCAGTATTTT; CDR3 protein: CASSRMGDTQYF
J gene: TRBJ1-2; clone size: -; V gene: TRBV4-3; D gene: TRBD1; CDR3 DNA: TGCGCCAGCAGCCAAGACTACAGGGGGGATGGCTACACCTTC; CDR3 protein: CASSQDYRGDGYTF
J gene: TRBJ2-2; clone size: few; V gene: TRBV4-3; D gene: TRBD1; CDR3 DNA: TGCGCCAGCAGCCAGCACACACAGGGGGAGAACACCGGGGAGCTGTTTTTT; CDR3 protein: CASSQHTQGENTGELFF
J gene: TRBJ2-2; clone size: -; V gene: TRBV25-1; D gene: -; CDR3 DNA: TGTGCCAGCAGTGAATCTCGGGGGCGGAACACCGGGGAGCTGTTTTTT; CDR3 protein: CASSESRGRNTGELFF
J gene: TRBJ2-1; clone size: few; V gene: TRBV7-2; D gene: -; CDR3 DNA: TGTGCCAGCAGCGGTAGTGGAAGCTCCTACAATGAGCAGTTCTTC; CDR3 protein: CASSGSGSSYNEQFF
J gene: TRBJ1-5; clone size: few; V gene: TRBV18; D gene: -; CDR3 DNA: TGTGCCAGCTCACGGGTCTCATACACAGGCAGGCTCACTACCAATCAGCCCCAGCATTTT; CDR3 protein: CASSRVSYTGRLTTNQPQHF
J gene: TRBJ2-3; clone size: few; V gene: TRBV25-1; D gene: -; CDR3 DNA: TGTGCCAGCAGAGTAGCAGATACGCAGTATTTT; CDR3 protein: CASRVADTQYF
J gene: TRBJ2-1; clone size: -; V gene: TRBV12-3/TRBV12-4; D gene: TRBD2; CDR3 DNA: TGTGCCAGCAGCGCCACTAGCGGGAGTTACAATGAGCAGTTCTTC; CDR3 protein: CASSATSGSYNEQFF
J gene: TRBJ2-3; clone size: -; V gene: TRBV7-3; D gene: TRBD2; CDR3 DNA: TGTGCCAGCAGCTCCGGACTAGCGGGCATCACAGATACGCAGTATTTT; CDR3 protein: CASSSGLAGITDTQYF
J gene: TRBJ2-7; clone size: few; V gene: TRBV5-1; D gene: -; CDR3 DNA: TGCGCCAGCAGATGGGGGACGGAACCGTACGAGCAGTACTTC; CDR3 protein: CASRWGTEPYEQYF
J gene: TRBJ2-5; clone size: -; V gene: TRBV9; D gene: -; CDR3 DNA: TGTGCCAGCACCCGGGGGGCAGGAGACTACCAAGAGACCCAGTACTTC; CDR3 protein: CASTRGAGDYQETQYF
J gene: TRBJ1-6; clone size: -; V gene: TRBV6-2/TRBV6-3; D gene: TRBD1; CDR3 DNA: TGTGCCAGCCAAGGACAGGGGACTTCACCCCTCCACTTT; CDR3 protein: CASQGQGTSPLHF
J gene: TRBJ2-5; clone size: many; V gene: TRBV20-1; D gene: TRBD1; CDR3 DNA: TGCAGTGCTAGAGACGGACAGGGTCTCCAAGAGACCCAGTACTTC; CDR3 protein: CSARDGQGLQETQYF
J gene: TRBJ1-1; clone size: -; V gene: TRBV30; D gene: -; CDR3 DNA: TGTGCCTGGAGGGCACTGGGTAGGGCTTTCTTT; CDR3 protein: CAWRALGRAFF
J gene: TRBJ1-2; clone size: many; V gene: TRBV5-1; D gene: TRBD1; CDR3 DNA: TGCGCCAGCAGCCCGCCCGGACAGGCCTATGGCTACACCTTC; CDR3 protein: CASSPPGQAYGYTF
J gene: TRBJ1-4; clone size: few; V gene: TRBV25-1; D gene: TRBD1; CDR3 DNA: TGTGCCAGCAGTGCGACAGGGGGCAGGGAAAAACTGTTTTTT; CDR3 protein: CASSATGGREKLFF
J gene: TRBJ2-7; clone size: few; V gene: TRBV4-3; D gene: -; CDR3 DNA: TGCGCCAGCAGCCAAGATTTGGGGCCAGCCTACGAGCAGTACTTC; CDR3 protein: CASSQDLGPAYEQYF
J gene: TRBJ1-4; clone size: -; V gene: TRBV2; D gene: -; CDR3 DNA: TGTGCCAGCTTCGACCTTGGGGAAAAACTGTTTTTT; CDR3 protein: CASFDLGEKLFF
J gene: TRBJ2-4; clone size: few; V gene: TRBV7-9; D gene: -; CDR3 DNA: TGTGCCAGCAGCTTGAGCGGAGCCAAAAACATTCAGTACTTC; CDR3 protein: CASSLSGAKNIQYF
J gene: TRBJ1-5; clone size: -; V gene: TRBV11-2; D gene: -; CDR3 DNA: TGTGCCAGCAGCGGTGTACAGGGTCGGGGCCAGCCCCAGCATTTT; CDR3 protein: CASSGVQGRGQPQHF
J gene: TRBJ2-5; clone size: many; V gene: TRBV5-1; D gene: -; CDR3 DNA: TGCGCCAGCAGCTTTTTGGGTAGCGGCGTAGAGACCCAGTACTTC; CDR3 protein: CASSFLGSGVETQYF
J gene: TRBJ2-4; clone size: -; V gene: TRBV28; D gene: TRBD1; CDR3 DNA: TGTGCCAGCAGGGGACAGGGGGGAAACATTCAGTACTTC; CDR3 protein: CASRGQGGNIQYF